These 30 T cell receptor beta chains share one sample of origin, sequenced in a study of T cell repertoires in cytomegalovirus infection. TCRdb passed the reads through MiXCR, listing each CDR3 protein once. The data contain 700,000 to 900,000 distinct CDR3 sequences, about 28% of them singletons. These TCRs are of unknown antigen specificity. The sequenced sample was cultured CD8+ T cells from PBMCs, obtained from culture after CMV antigen stimulation. The receptors originated from a human donor in good health (CMV status not recorded). Some clones in this sample may be carry-over from other donors' samples.

With respect to this clonotype: The junction departs from germline at one end; a sequencing error may be responsible. This chain connects TRBV28 to TRBJ2-1; TRBD2 aligns across 9 bases. From germline, CDR1 is MDHEN and CDR2 SYDVKM. CDR3 length equals 14 residues. The CDR3 reads CTSSLVAGDNEQFF. CDR3 DNA: TGTACCAGCAGTTTGGTAGCGGGGGACAATGAGCAGTTCTTC.

This chain links TRBV27 with TRBJ1-2; perhaps TRBD1 as D (5 bases). Trimming removed 3 bases at V and 0 bases at J, with 11 bases between. There are 15 residues in the CDR3. CDR1 and CDR2 from the germline V gene are MNHEY and SMNVEV (reference sequence). CDR3 protein: CASSFIGTTNYGYTF. DNA of the CDR3: TGTGCCAGCAGTTTCATAGGGACTACTAACTATGGCTACACCTTC.

The J gene is TRBJ1-1, the V gene TRBV6-6; 7 bases are a match to TRBD1. V lost 0 bases and J lost 8; bases outside the gene matches: 30. This CDR3 is 22 amino acids long. Per the germline V gene, CDR1 is MNHNY and CDR2 is SVGAGI (reference sequence). The CDR3 sequence is CASSYSPGWQGELGGDTGEAFF. The CDR3 nucleotides are TGTGCCAGCAGTTACTCGCCCGGGTGGCAGGGGGAGTTAGGGGGGGACACTGGGGAAGCTTTCTTT.

This clonotype was found once. The chain links TRBV12-3 or TRBV12-4 to TRBJ2-1, with a weak D call TRBD2 (5 bases). Trimming removed 5 bases at V and 4 bases at J, with 18 bases between. The CDR3 loop spans 16 amino acids. Written as DNA, the CDR3 is TGTGCCAGCAGTGACCCGGGGAAGGGTTCGTACAATGAGCAGTTCTTC. Amino acid sequence: CASSDPGKGSYNEQFF.

This clonotype was detected only a few times. The chain links TRBV4-1 to TRBJ2-5; 8 bases line up with TRBD1. J lost 3 bases, V lost 0 bases, and 3 bases had no gene match. CDR3 length: 15 residues. Per germline, CDR1 MGHRA and CDR2 YSYEKL. CDR3 residues: CASSQEVGQEETQYF. CDR3 bases: TGCGCCAGCAGCCAAGAAGTGGGACAGGAAGAGACCCAGTACTTC.

The rearrangement joins TRBV19 to TRBJ1-1, with 10 bases fitting TRBD1. Germline lookup yields CDR1 LNHDA and CDR2 SQIVND (reference sequence). The V gene end was trimmed by 8 bases and the J gene end by 6 bases; junction bases not matched to a gene: 6. The CDR3 runs to 13 residues. The CDR3 loop reads CASFDRGLPEAFF. CDR3 bases: TGTGCCAGTTTCGACAGGGGGCTCCCTGAAGCTTTCTTT.

This chain uses TRBV7-6 with TRBJ2-2; a weak D match, TRBD1 (5 bases). Germline V gene sequence: CDR1 SGHVS, CDR2 FNYEAQ. Trimming cost V 5 bases and J 6 bases, with 22 bases left between them. The CDR3 covers 17 residues. DNA of the CDR3: TGTGCCAGCAGCCCATTATTTGGACAAGTACGATCCGGGGAGCTGTTTTTT. This sequence encodes CASSPLFGQVRSGELFF.

This rearrangement joins TRBV29-1 to TRBJ2-6, with 7 bases aligning to TRBD1. V gave up 2 bases and J gave up 4 bases; unmatched junction bases: 5. CDR1 and CDR2 (germline): SQVTM, ANQGSEA. The CDR3 has 15 amino acids. The CDR3 is CSVELRGPGANVLTF. The CDR3 bases are TGCAGCGTTGAATTAAGGGGGCCAGGGGCCAACGTCCTGACTTTC.

This clonotype was seen ten or more times. The V and J genes are TRBV6-5 and TRBJ2-7, with D hard to call. The CDR3 runs to 12 residues. Between the trimmed V and J ends, which lost 7 bases and 1 base, there was a span of 8 bases. CDR1 and CDR2 (germline): MNHEY, SVGAGI. The CDR3 sequence: CASTGRSYEQYF. The CDR3 DNA reads as TGTGCCAGCACAGGACGGTCCTACGAGCAGTACTTC.

This chain uses TRBV4-1 with TRBJ2-1, with a weak D call TRBD2 (5 bases). Germline lookup yields CDR1 MGHRA and CDR2 YSYEKL. The CDR3 has 18 amino acids. V lost 1 base to trimming and J lost 0 bases, with 16 bases between them. This chain's CDR3 is CASSQADKGGGSYNEQFF. The DNA for the CDR3 is TGCGCCAGCAGCCAAGCAGACAAGGGTGGAGGCTCCTACAATGAGCAGTTCTTC.

This clonotype has more than one count but fewer than ten. V usage is TRBV6-1 and J usage is TRBJ2-7; D gene uncertain. From germline, CDR1 is MNHNS and CDR2 SASEGT. CDR3 length: 12 residues. V was pared by 5 bases and J by 6 bases, with 11 bases between. In DNA, the CDR3 is TGTGCCAGCAGTTTCGGACCATTCGAGCAGTACTTC. As protein: CASSFGPFEQYF.

The chain links TRBV11-2 to TRBJ2-5; D may correspond to TRBD1 or TRBD2 (5 bases each). V gave up 10 bases and J gave up 0 bases, with 12 bases separating them. CDR1 is SGHAT, CDR2 FQNNGV, per germline. This CDR3 spans 13 amino acids. In DNA form, the CDR3 reads TGTGCCACCGTCGGGGCCGACCAAGAGACCCAGTACTTC. Amino acid sequence: CATVGADQETQYF.

This chain uses TRBV19 with TRBJ1-1; 7 bases align to TRBD1. From germline, CDR1 is LNHDA and CDR2 SQIVND (reference sequence). The CDR3 sequence is 12 residues long. The V segment lost 6 bases and the J segment 10 bases; nucleotides outside the gene matches: 8. The CDR3 DNA reads as TGTGCCAGTAGCCGGGACAGTGTTAGAGCTTTCTTT. Residues: CASSRDSVRAFF.

This sequence joins TRBV10-3 and TRBJ1-1; D is ambiguous. There are 16 residues in the CDR3. Trimming took 4 bases from V and 4 from J, leaving 19 bases between them. Looked up from germline, CDR1 is ENHRY and CDR2 is SYGVKD. CDR3 protein: CAISANRRPKGTEAFF. The CDR3 DNA follows: TGTGCCATCAGTGCAAATAGGCGCCCTAAGGGCACTGAAGCTTTCTTT.

J is TRBJ2-4 and V is TRBV13, with no clear D. Deletions cut 4 bases from V and 0 bases from J, with 7 bases between. CDR3 size: 14 residues. Per the germline V gene, CDR1 is PRHDT and CDR2 is FYEKMQ (reference sequence). Here the CDR3 DNA reads TGTGCCAGCAGCTCCACCATAGCCAAAAACATTCAGTACTTC. Amino acids: CASSSTIAKNIQYF.

V usage is TRBV7-9 and J usage is TRBJ2-7; TRBD1 agrees at 11 bases. Trimming cost V 5 bases and J 3 bases; bases outside gene matches: 9. CDR3 length: 16 amino acids. Germline CDR1 reads SEHNR; CDR2 reads FQNEAQ (reference sequence). CDR3 sequence reads: CASSLLPGQGVYEQYV. The DNA for the CDR3 is TGTGCCAGCAGCCTCCTCCCGGGACAGGGGGTCTACGAGCAGTACGTC.

This clonotype was observed a handful of times. The V gene is TRBV10-3, the J gene TRBJ2-1, with 8 bases lining up with TRBD1. Germline CDR1 ENHRY, CDR2 SYGVKD. Trimming took 7 bases from V and 9 from J; bases not matched to a gene: 11. This CDR3 spans 14 amino acids. CDR3 loop: CAITPGTGNGEQFF. CDR3 coding DNA: TGTGCCATCACGCCAGGGACAGGTAATGGTGAGCAGTTCTTC.

This clonotype was seen at least ten times. This rearrangement joins TRBV7-2 to TRBJ1-4; no reliable D call. V lost 5 bases and J 5 bases, leaving 15 bases between the germline ends. The CDR3 is 15 residues long. CDR1 is SGHTA, CDR2 FQGNSA, per germline. CDR3 region: CASSAWIGNNEKLFF. CDR3 nucleotides: TGTGCCAGCAGCGCCTGGATCGGAAACAATGAAAAACTGTTTTTT.

This clonotype was seen more than once but under ten times. The V and J genes are TRBV7-6 and TRBJ2-1, with 12 bases matching TRBD2. CDR3 length: 15 amino acids. With V trimmed by 7 bases and J by 5 bases, 6 bases remained unmatched. The germline V gene has CDR1 SGHVS and CDR2 FNYEAQ. This CDR3 reads CASTHLAGGDNEQFF. As DNA, the CDR3 is TGTGCCAGCACCCATCTAGCGGGGGGGGACAATGAGCAGTTCTTC.

The CDR3 DNA reads TGCGCCAGCAGCCAACTCAGTGGGGGGGACCGTCAAGAGACCCAGTACTTC. Translation gives CASSQLSGGDRQETQYF. The chain joins TRBV4-1 to TRBJ2-5, with 7 bases that match TRBD2. From germline, CDR1 is MGHRA and CDR2 YSYEKL. CDR3 length: 17 residues. With V trimmed by 2 bases and J by 2 bases, 11 bases remained unmatched.

This clonotype has just a few counts. The rearrangement uses TRBV4-1 and TRBJ2-1; 10 bases match TRBD1. This CDR3 region has 17 residues. Germline loops: CDR1 MGHRA, CDR2 YSYEKL. The ends lost 1 base at V and 3 bases at J; junction bases unmatched: 6. DNA for the CDR3: TGCGCCAGCAGCCAAGTAAGCGGACAGGGGGTCTACAATGAGCAGTTCTTC. Its protein product is CASSQVSGQGVYNEQFF.

The rearrangement uses TRBV2 and TRBJ2-7, with TRBD1 matching over 9 bases. After removal of 6 bases from V and 0 bases from J, the junction contained 3 bases not matched to a gene. Germline V gene data show CDR1 as SNHLY and CDR2 as FYNNEI. The CDR3 extends over 14 amino acids. The DNA of the CDR3 is TGTGCCAGCAGGACAGGGGGTTTCTCCTACGAGCAGTACGTC. It is translated as CASRTGGFSYEQYV.

In this sample, this clonotype turned up a few times. The chain employs TRBV19 and TRBJ1-5, with TRBD1 matching over 8 bases. V was clipped by 3 bases and J by 4 bases; unmatched bases: 14. Germline V gene sequence: CDR1 LNHDA, CDR2 SQIVND (reference sequence). The CDR3 spans 18 residues. The CDR3 is CASSMEEGQVIGNQPQHF. For the CDR3, the DNA is TGTGCCAGTAGTATGGAGGAGGGACAGGTGATAGGAAATCAGCCCCAGCATTTT.

This clonotype was detected once. The chain joins TRBV10-3 to TRBJ2-3; possibly TRBD2 for D (7 bases). The germline V gene encodes CDR1 ENHRY and CDR2 SYGVKD. The V end lost 10 bases, the J end lost 0 bases, and 17 bases lay between the germline ends. The CDR3 contains 15 residues. In nucleotides, the CDR3 is TGTGCCACCGTTTCCGGGGGGACAAGCACAGATACGCAGTATTTT. Protein: CATVSGGTSTDTQYF.

The J gene is TRBJ2-1, the V gene TRBV6-1, with TRBD2 matching over 14 bases. Trimming at V came to 8 bases and at J to 12 bases, leaving 12 bases not matched to a gene. The V gene's germline CDR1 is MNHNS and CDR2 SASEGT. The CDR3 contains 15 residues. The chain's CDR3 is CASFGLAGGRVGQFF. The CDR3 DNA reads TGTGCCAGCTTCGGACTAGCGGGGGGTCGCGTAGGGCAGTTCTTC.

This clonotype occurred a few times. This chain uses TRBV18 with TRBJ1-1; TRBD1 agrees at 9 bases. Germline trimming cut 3 bases from V and 5 bases from J; bases unmatched to any gene: 4. Per the germline V gene, CDR1 is KGHSH and CDR2 is LQKENI. There are 14 residues in the CDR3. The CDR3 sequence: CASSPDRGKTEAFF. The CDR3, as DNA: TGTGCCAGCTCACCGGACAGGGGAAAGACTGAAGCTTTCTTT.

This clonotype occurred a few times. CDR3 coding DNA: TGTGCCAGCACCAGGACAGAAGATTACAATGAGCAGTTCTTC. Encoded protein: CASTRTEDYNEQFF. V usage is TRBV27 and J usage is TRBJ2-1, with TRBD1 as a possible D gene (6 bases). The germline gives CDR1 MNHEY, CDR2 SMNVEV (reference sequence). The length of the CDR3 is 14 residues. The V end lost 7 bases, the J end lost 4 bases, and 14 bases lay between the germline ends.

This chain joins TRBV2 and TRBJ2-5; the D gene is possibly TRBD2 (5 bases). The V gene lost 3 bases and the J gene lost 4 bases, with 15 bases spanning the gap. This CDR3 has 15 residues. Germline V gene data show CDR1 as SNHLY and CDR2 as FYNNEI. The CDR3 DNA is TGTGCCAGCAGTGATTCGATAGGGAGTGTAGAGACCCAGTACTTC. Translation: CASSDSIGSVETQYF. Full variable domain (remainder filled in from reference TRBV2 and TRBJ2-5): EPEVTQTPSHQVTQMGQEVILRCVPISNHLYFYWYRQILGQKVEFLVSFYNNEISEKSEIFDDQFSVERPDGSNFTLKIRSTKLEDSAMYFCASSDSIGSVETQYFGPGTRLLVL.

This clonotype has just a few counts. The CDR3 reads CASSYPRGTVSAEAFF. CDR3 DNA: TGTGCCAGCAGTTACCCACGGGGGACAGTGAGCGCTGAAGCTTTCTTT. The V and J genes are TRBV6-2 or TRBV6-3 and TRBJ1-1; the match to TRBD1 covers 7 bases. Trimming removed 2 bases from V and 6 bases from J; junction bases left unmatched: 12. Germline-derived CDR1 and CDR2 are MNHEY and SVGEGT. This CDR3 spans 16 amino acids.

This clonotype was seen only a few times. The V call is TRBV6-2 or TRBV6-3, the J call TRBJ2-1; 7 nucleotides line up with TRBD2. V shed 5 bases and J 2 bases; nucleotides not matched to a gene: 6. The length of the CDR3 is 15 residues. CDR1 and CDR2 (germline): MNHEY, SVGEGT. The CDR3, as DNA: TGTGCCAGCAGTCGACCACTAGCGCCCTACAATGAGCAGTTCTTC. Its translation: CASSRPLAPYNEQFF.